Detailed here is one TCR beta chain. As yet, its antigen is unknown. Sequencing was performed with immunoSEQ multiplex PCR; in TCRdb, only in-frame clones are kept and a portion is missing. The table includes tens of thousands of clones, roughly three fifths detected once. Germline-derived CDR1 and CDR2 are KGHSH and LQKENI. This CDR3 has 14 residues. The junction had 4 bases not matched to a gene; V was cut back by 6 bases and J by 0 bases. This sample was taken from a study of tumor-infiltrating lymphocytes in localized non-small cell lung cancer. Study overall: Resected tumor was paired with non-adjacent uninvolved lung from the same patient.

Study-wide results and caveats: Different pieces of the same tissue went to different assays, confounding technical variation with intratumor heterogeneity. TCRbeta sequencing showed higher T cell infiltration in tumors than uninvolved lung.

The sample comprised lung tumor tissue. This TCR was sampled from a human donor with non-small cell lung cancer. The chain has TRBV18 and TRBJ1-1, with 7 bases fitting TRBD1. CDR3 in amino acids: CASSRGLLNTEAFF. In DNA form, the CDR3 reads TGTGCCAGCTCTAGGGGGCTATTGAACACTGAAGCTTTCTTT. Full variable domain (rest looked up from reference TRBV18 and TRBJ1-1): NAGVMQNPRHLVRRRGQEARLRCSPMKGHSHVYWYRQLPEEGLKFMVYLQKENIIDESGMPKERFSAEFPKEGPSILRIQQVVRGDSAAYFCASSRGLLNTEAFFGQGTRLTVV.